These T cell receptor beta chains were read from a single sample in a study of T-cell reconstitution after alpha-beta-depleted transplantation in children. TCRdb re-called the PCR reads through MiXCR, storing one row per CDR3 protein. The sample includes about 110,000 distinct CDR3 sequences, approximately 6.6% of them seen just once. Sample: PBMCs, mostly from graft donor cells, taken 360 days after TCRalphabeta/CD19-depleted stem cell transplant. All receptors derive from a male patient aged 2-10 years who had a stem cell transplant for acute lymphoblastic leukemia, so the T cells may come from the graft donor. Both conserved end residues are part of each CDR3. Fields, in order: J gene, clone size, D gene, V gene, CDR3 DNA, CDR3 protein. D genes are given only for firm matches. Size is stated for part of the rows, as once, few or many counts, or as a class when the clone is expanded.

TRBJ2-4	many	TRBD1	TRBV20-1	TGCAGTGCTTCCGGACAGGATCATGTCAAAAACATTCAGTACTTC	CSASGQDHVKNIQYF
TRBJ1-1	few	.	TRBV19	TGTGCCAGTAGTACCGGGAGATACAGGGCGAACACTGAAGCTTTCTTT	CASSTGRYRANTEAFF
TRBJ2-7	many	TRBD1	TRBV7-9	TGTGCCAGCAGCTTACTACAGGGGGGAAGCTACGAGCAGTACTTC	CASSLLQGGSYEQYF
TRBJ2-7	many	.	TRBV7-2	TGTGCCAGCAGCTTAGCCGTCGGCTACGAGCAGTACTTC	CASSLAVGYEQYF
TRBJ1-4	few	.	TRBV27	TGTGCCAGCAGCAGATACGGGGGAGGTAATGAAAAACTGTTTTTT	CASSRYGGGNEKLFF
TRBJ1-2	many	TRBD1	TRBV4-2	TGTGCCAGCAGCCAAGCGGCAGGGGGAAGCTATGGCTACACCTTC	CASSQAAGGSYGYTF
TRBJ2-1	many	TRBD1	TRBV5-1	TGCGCCAGCAGCCCATGGACAGGGCCCAATGAGCAGTTCTTC	CASSPWTGPNEQFF
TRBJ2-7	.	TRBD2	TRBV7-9	TGTGCCAGCATCGGGGGGGCGCGTGAGCAGTACTTC	CASIGGAREQYF
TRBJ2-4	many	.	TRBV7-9	TGTGCCAGCAGCTTAGATGGGATGCTAGCCAAAAACATTCAGTACTTC	CASSLDGMLAKNIQYF
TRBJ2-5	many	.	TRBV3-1	TGTGCCAGCAGCCTGGACCCACACAGGGATCAAGAGACCCAGTACTTC	CASSLDPHRDQETQYF
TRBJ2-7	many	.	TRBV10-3	TGTGCCATCAGTGAGCCGGACAAAGGAACCTACGAGCAGTACTTC	CAISEPDKGTYEQYF
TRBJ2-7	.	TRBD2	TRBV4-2	TGTGCCAGCAGCCAAGCCCGGGGGGGGATCTACGAGCAGTACTTC	CASSQARGGIYEQYF
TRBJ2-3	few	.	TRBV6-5	TGTGCCAGCAGTTCCCGGTCTATAGAGTTCACAGATACGCAGTATTTT	CASSSRSIEFTDTQYF
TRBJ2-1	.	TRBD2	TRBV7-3	TGTGCCAGCAGCTTAACAGGACTAGCGGGAGTAATTGAGCAGTTCTTC	CASSLTGLAGVIEQFF
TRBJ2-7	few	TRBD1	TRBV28	TGTGCCAGCAGTCCATGGACAGGATACGGCGAGCAGTACTTC	CASSPWTGYGEQYF
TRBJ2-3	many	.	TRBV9	TGTGCCAGCAGCGATCCACGGGACCCCACAGATACGCAGTATTTT	CASSDPRDPTDTQYF
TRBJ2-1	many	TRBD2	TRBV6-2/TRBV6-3	TGTGCCAGCAGTCACGGACTAGCGGGGGCCCCCCGGGACAATGAGCAGTTCTTC	CASSHGLAGAPRDNEQFF
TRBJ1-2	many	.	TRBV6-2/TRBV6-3	TGTGCCAGCAGTTACCGGACGGGGCACTATGGCTACACCTTC	CASSYRTGHYGYTF
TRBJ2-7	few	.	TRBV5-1	TGCGCCAGCAGCACGCTAGGGCGCGGTGGCCATTACGAGCAGTACTTC	CASSTLGRGGHYEQYF
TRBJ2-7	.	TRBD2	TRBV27	TGTGCCAGCAGTCACGGGACTACATACGAGCAGTACTTC	CASSHGTTYEQYF
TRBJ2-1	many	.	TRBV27	TGTGCCAGCACCGGGGGCCCCTACAATGAGCAGTTCTTC	CASTGGPYNEQFF
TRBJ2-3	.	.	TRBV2	TGTACCATCAGACCCCTCGTAGGTCCAGCGGGTGACACAGATACGCAGTATTTT	CTIRPLVGPAGDTDTQYF
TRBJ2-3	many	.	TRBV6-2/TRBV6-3	TGTGCCAGCAGTTACTGGCAGGATTATCAAGATACGCAGTATTTT	CASSYWQDYQDTQYF
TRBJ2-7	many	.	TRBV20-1	TGCAGTGCTAGAATGTTCGCTAACGAGCAGTACTTC	CSARMFANEQYF
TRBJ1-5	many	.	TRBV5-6	TGTGCCAGCAGCTTGGCTAAGTCAGCCCAGCATTTT	CASSLAKSAQHF
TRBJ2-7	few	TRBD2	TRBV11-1	TGTGCCAGCAGCCCCCCCGGGACTAGCGGGGGGCCCCTTACCTACGAGCAGTACTTC	CASSPPGTSGGPLTYEQYF
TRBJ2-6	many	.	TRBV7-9	TGTGCCAGCAGCCCGGACTCTGGGGCCAACGTCCTGACTTTC	CASSPDSGANVLTF
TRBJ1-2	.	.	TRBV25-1	TGTGCCAGCAGTGCTGGGGGATTCGGCTACACCTTC	CASSAGGFGYTF
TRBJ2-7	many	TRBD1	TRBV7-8	TGTGCCAGCAGCTCGGACAGGGCCCCCTACGAGCAGTACTTC	CASSSDRAPYEQYF
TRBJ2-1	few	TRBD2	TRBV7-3	TGTGCCAGCAGCTTATCTGGCGGGAGTAGGAATGAGCAGTTCTTC	CASSLSGGSRNEQFF
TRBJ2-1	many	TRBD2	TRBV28	TGTGCCAGCAGTTTCCCTCGGACTAGCGGGAGCTCCTACAATGAGCAGTTCTTC	CASSFPRTSGSSYNEQFF
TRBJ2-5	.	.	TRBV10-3	TGTGCCACCTCGAACCGGGAAGGAGAGACCCAGTACTTC	CATSNREGETQYF
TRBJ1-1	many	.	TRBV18	TGTGCCAGCTCAGACGACAGCGACACTGAAGCTTTCTTT	CASSDDSDTEAFF
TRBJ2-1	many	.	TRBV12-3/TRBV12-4	TGTGCCAGCAGTGGTCTACTAAGCTCCTACAATGAGCAGTTCTTC	CASSGLLSSYNEQFF
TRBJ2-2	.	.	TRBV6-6	TGTCCCAGCAGTCTGACCGGGGAGCTGTTTTTT	CPSSLTGELFF
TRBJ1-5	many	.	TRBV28	TGTGCCAGCAGTGACCCGGGAGGCTATAGCAATCAGCCCCAGCATTTT	CASSDPGGYSNQPQHF
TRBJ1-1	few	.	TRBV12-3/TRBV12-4	TGTGCCAGCAGTTTAAGGAGAGGGACTGAAGCTTTCTTT	CASSLRRGTEAFF
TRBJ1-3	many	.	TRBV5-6	TGTGCCAGCAGCTCGGGGCTTGGAAACACCATATATTTT	CASSSGLGNTIYF